This entry is about one TCR beta chain. Its specificity is unknown. A split of CD4+ cells into CD45RA+ naive and CD45RA-negative memory subsets was performed. The data belong to a study of shared clonotypes between healthy human individuals. Study-wide points: Rarefaction showed sorted-subset sequencing was incomplete despite large depth. Naive subsets generally exceeded memory subsets in estimated richness.

Germline CDR1 reads SGHNT; CDR2 reads YYREEE (reference sequence). V lost 4 bases to trimming and J lost 4 bases, with 20 bases between them. The CDR3 consists of 16 residues. Data came from immunoSEQ multiplex PCR; TCRdb stores just in-frame clones and leaves some out. The table lists some 2 million clones, 85% to 95% of them singletons. Sequencing was done on a sample of naive CD4+ T cells sorted from blood. Documented subset: CD45RA+ positively selected. The TCR sequence derives from a man between 18 and 29 years old in good health. The chain combines TRBV5-4 with TRBJ1-1, with D possibly matching TRBD1 (5 bases). The CDR3 loop reads CASSAPGVPKSTEAFF. In DNA, the CDR3 is TGTGCCAGCAGCGCGCCGGGGGTCCCGAAAAGCACTGAAGCTTTCTTT.